This T cell receptor beta chain was captured by sequencing in a study of graft-versus-host responses after intestinal transplantation. Study background: Multivisceral, liver-intestinal, or isolated intestinal grafts were transplanted into recipients. All recipients were given anti-thymocyte globulin induction, and tacrolimus and steroids were then administered for around three years.

This sample's time point: postoperative day 105 after intestinal transplantation (dayNNNN = postoperative day). A note on this clone: Its target is not known.

Study results and caveats: GvH clonotypes were identified within recipient marrow, with a subset emerging first in ileum or blood.

Germline assignment: CDR1 SGHTA and CDR2 FQGTGA. There are 14 residues in the CDR3. Trimming cost V 5 bases and J 4 bases, with 12 bases left between them. Clones were read by immunoSEQ multiplex PCR, and TCRdb kept only the in-frame ones, dropping some. The sample contains approximately 10,000 clones, about nine tenths of which appear only once. The rearrangement links TRBV7-3 to TRBJ1-5; no clear D gene. The clonotype comes from a human patient who received an intestinal transplant, so some T cells may come from the graft donor. The sequenced sample was PBMCs, obtained 105 days after intestinal transplantation. The CDR3 reads CASSPREANQPQHF. For the CDR3, the DNA is TGTGCCAGCAGCCCTCGAGAGGCGAATCAGCCCCAGCATTTT.